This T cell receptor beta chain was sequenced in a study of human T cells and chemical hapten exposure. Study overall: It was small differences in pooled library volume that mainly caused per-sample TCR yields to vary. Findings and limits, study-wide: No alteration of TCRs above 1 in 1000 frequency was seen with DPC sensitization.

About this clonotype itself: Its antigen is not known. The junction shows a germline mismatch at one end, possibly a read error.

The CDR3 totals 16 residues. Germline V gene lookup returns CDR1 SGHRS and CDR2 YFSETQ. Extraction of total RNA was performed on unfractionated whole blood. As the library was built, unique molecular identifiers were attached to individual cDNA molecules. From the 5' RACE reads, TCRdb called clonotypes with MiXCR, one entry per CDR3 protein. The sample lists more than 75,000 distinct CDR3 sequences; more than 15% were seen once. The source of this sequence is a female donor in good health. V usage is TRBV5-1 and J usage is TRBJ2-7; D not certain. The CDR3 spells CASTLGMKGFSYEQYF. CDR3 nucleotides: TGCGCCAGCACCTTGGGTATGAAGGGCTTTTCCTACGAGCAGTACTTC.